This T cell receptor (beta chain) stems from a study of PD-L1 blockade in urothelial cancer. Study-wide background: Prior chemotherapy regimens per patient numbered 0 to 3.

General study points: At 3 weeks on treatment, tumor-associated clones expanded more with durable benefit.

Time point denoted: pretreatment peripheral blood. Metastatic or locally advanced urothelial carcinoma was present in the patients. Per the germline V gene, CDR1 is LGHNA and CDR2 is YNFKEQ. The CDR3 covers 16 residues. V was shortened by 0 bases and J by 0 bases, with 9 bases between the two germline ends. TCRdb's copy holds only in-frame clones and misses some; the assay was immunoSEQ multiplex PCR. The table records fewer than 60,000 clones, less than 90% of them present only once. In its sample, this clone was seen once. Its specificity is unknown. The rearrangement links TRBV4-2 to TRBJ1-3; no definite D call. Sequenced material: PBMCs, taken around atezolizumab (anti-PD-L1) treatment. The receptor was isolated from a man aged 70-80 years with urothelial cancer. The CDR3 DNA is TGTGCCAGCAGCCAAGATTGGCCAGACTCTGGAAACACCATATATTTT. Translated: CASSQDWPDSGNTIYF.